This TCR beta chain came from a study of cytomegalovirus exposure and HLA in healthy donors. As concerns this clone: As yet, its antigen is unknown. Germline is not matched at one junction end, which may reflect a read error.

CDR1 and CDR2 from the germline V gene are SGHRS and YFSETQ. This CDR3 is 14 amino acids long. Study results and caveats: Using the classifier, cytomegalovirus status was reportedly diagnosed with high specificity and sensitivity. In a later analysis, several top co-occurrence clusters appeared linked to parvovirus B19, influenza, CMV and Epstein-Barr virus. A further, later analysis showed that HLA-associated TCR beta chains (compared with equally common others) were more clonally expanded.

Both 60 Vbeta primers and 13 Jbeta primers went into the PCR. Repertoires were generated with immunoSEQ multiplex PCR, while TCRdb's copy carries only in-frame clones and drops some. Its table lists roughly 60,000 clones. The sequenced sample was PBMCs. The V and J genes are TRBV5-1 and TRBJ2-7; 8 positions match TRBD1. This receptor was obtained from a woman under 30 in good health and CMV-seronegative. The CDR3 sequence is CASSWGQEGYEQSF. The CDR3 bases are TGCGCCAGCAGCTGGGGACAGGAAGGGTACGAGCAGTCCTTC. Filled out from reference TRBV5-1 and TRBJ2-7, the complete variable domain reads KAGVTQTPRYLIKTRGQQVTLSCSPISGHRSVSWYQQTPGQGLQFLFEYFSETQRNKGNFPGRFSGRQFSNSRSEMNVSTLELGDSALYLCASSWGQEGYEQSFGPGTRLTVT.